This T cell receptor (beta chain) was sequenced during a study of T cell responses to AZD1222 COVID-19 vaccine. Study information: Some second doses came at about 4 weeks and others at about 12 weeks; these were pooled. General study findings and limits: The span of vaccine-associated CD4 TCRs extended across spike, with dominance at 160-218 and 743-854. Breadth and depth of Spike-specific TCRs rose after two AZD1222 doses. The donor cohort was predominantly white British with a female majority, and clonal diversity may have been underestimated.

V gave up 1 base and J gave up 2 bases, with 8 bases separating them. CDR1 LNHNV and CDR2 YYDKDF come from the germline V gene (reference sequence). The CDR3 loop spans 14 amino acids. Produced via immunoSEQ multiplex PCR; TCRdb's table is partial and in-frame only. The repertoire includes some 130,000 clones, around 86% of them detected once, and roughly 6.3% sits in the top ten. This clone has a single count. Its specificity is unknown. The rearrangement joins TRBV15 to TRBJ1-1; D unclear. The sequence came from an adult in good health. Sequencing used peripheral blood, obtained on day 0 of AZD1222 vaccination. CDR3 in DNA: TGTGCCACCAGCAGAGTTATAAGTAACACTGAAGCTTTCTTT. Encoded protein: CATSRVISNTEAFF.